This paragraph reports one TCR beta chain. Antigen unknown. These data come from a study of T cell responses to AZD1222 COVID-19 vaccine. The length of the CDR3 is 15 residues. The germline gives CDR1 SGHRS, CDR2 YFSETQ. Trimming at V came to 1 base and at J to 3 bases, leaving 2 bases not matched to a gene. General observations from the study: Possibly, clonal diversity was underestimated; donors were largely white British and included more females. Across the whole spike, CD4 TCRs peaked at regions 160-218 and 743-854. All repertoire sampling was performed exclusively after the peak T cell response. Increases in Spike-specific TCR breadth and depth were seen after two AZD1222 doses.

Measured with immunoSEQ multiplex PCR; TCRdb has only the in-frame clones, and not every one. The data show approximately 210,000 clones, about nine tenths seen once. Sequenced here: peripheral blood, sampled 28 days after the second AZD1222 dose. This rearrangement joins TRBV5-1 to TRBJ2-3; the match to TRBD2 covers 10 bases. The clonotype was recovered from an adult who received the AZD1222 COVID-19 vaccine. CDR3 residues: CASSLLAGATDTQYF. For the CDR3, the DNA is TGCGCCAGCAGCTTGCTAGCGGGAGCTACAGATACGCAGTATTTT.